These 13 T cell receptor beta chains originate from one sample sequenced in a study of blood T cell repertoires in COVID-19. TCRdb's table, derived via immunoSEQ multiplex PCR, lists solely in-frame clones and lacks some. In the table there are hundreds of thousands of clones, 82% of which are singletons. Sequencing was carried out using peripheral blood. The source of these receptors is a woman between 55 and 75 years old with active or convalescent COVID-19.

V is TRBV6-4 and J is TRBJ2-3; the match to TRBD2 covers 7 bases. Germline CDR1 reads MRHNA; CDR2 reads SNTAGT. Germline trimming cut 5 bases from V and 2 bases from J; bases unmatched to any gene: 7. This CDR3 is built from 15 residues. CDR3 DNA sequence: TGTGCCAGCAGTCTCGGGGGGTTAATCACAGATACGCAGTATTTT. This sequence encodes CASSLGGLITDTQYF.

V is TRBV25-1 and J is TRBJ1-6, with TRBD1 matching 8 bases. This CDR3 is 18 amino acids long. The V gene's germline CDR1 is MGHDK and CDR2 SYGVNS. The V segment lost 6 bases and the J segment 1 base; nucleotides outside the gene matches: 11. This chain's CDR3 is CASRPNRGSRSYNSPLHF. CDR3 DNA: TGTGCCAGCAGGCCGAACAGGGGGTCGAGATCCTATAATTCACCCCTCCACTTT. Full variable domain (rest looked up from reference TRBV25-1 and TRBJ1-6): EADIYQTPRYLVIGTGKKITLECSQTMGHDKMYWYQQDPGMELHLIHYSYGVNSTEKGDLSSESTVSRIRTEHFPLTLESARPSHTSQYLCASRPNRGSRSYNSPLHFGNGTRLTVT.

The chain uses TRBV23-1 and TRBJ1-1; 7 bases match TRBD1. TRBV23-1 is designated an ORF whose function remains uncertain. Trimming at V came to 2 bases and at J to 1 base, leaving 10 bases not matched to a gene. CDR3 length equals 17 residues. CDR3 loop: CASSQRGQLMRNTEAFF. DNA of the CDR3: TGCGCCAGCAGTCAACGGGGACAGCTAATGCGGAACACTGAAGCTTTCTTT.

The rearrangement links TRBV12-3 or TRBV12-4 to TRBJ1-2; D is uncertain. The CDR3 spans 13 residues. V was cut by 2 bases and J by 6 bases, with 10 bases left in between. In DNA, the CDR3 is TGTGCCAGCAGTTTAACGGGAGGGCATGGCTACACCTTC. Its protein product is CASSLTGGHGYTF.

The rearrangement links TRBV5-5 to TRBJ2-7; 7 bases align to TRBD2. J lost 3 bases, V lost 0 bases, and 9 bases had no gene match. Per germline, CDR1 SGHKS and CDR2 YYEKEE (reference sequence). The CDR3 has 16 amino acids. CDR3 sequence: CASSLVPIGGGYEQYF. Written as DNA, the CDR3 is TGTGCCAGCAGCTTGGTTCCTATTGGGGGGGGCTACGAGCAGTACTTC. The complete variable domain, with remaining parts taken from reference TRBV5-5 and TRBJ2-7, reads DAGVTQSPTHLIKTRGQQVTLRCSPISGHKSVSWYQQVLGQGPQFIFQYYEKEERGRGNFPDRFSARQFPNYSSELNVNALLLGDSALYLCASSLVPIGGGYEQYFGPGTRLTVT.

The CDR3 coding sequence is TGTGCCAGCTGGACAGGCAACACTGAAGCTTTCTTT. This encodes CASWTGNTEAFF. This chain uses TRBV6-5 with TRBJ1-1, with 7 positions matching TRBD1. J was trimmed by 2 bases and V by 8 bases; bases with no gene match: 2. Germline lookup yields CDR1 MNHEY and CDR2 SVGAGI. The CDR3 runs 12 residues.

The chain uses TRBV6-5 and TRBJ1-2, with TRBD1 as a possible D gene (6 bases). Germline V CDR1 and CDR2: MNHEY, SVGAGI. V shed 3 bases and J shed 6 bases, with 11 bases lying between them. The CDR3 loop spans 13 amino acids. The CDR3 loop reads CASSYGGAHGYTF. The CDR3 DNA follows: TGTGCCAGCAGTTATGGGGGCGCTCATGGCTACACCTTC.

The chain couples TRBV28 to TRBJ2-7, with TRBD1 matching over 9 bases. J was trimmed by 4 bases and V by 2 bases; bases with no gene match: 3. Germline assignment: CDR1 MDHEN and CDR2 SYDVKM. The CDR3 totals 14 residues. CDR3 amino acids: CASSLPDRGYEQYF. The CDR3, as DNA: TGTGCCAGCAGTTTACCCGACAGGGGGTACGAGCAGTACTTC.

This rearrangement joins TRBV19 to TRBJ2-1, with 7 bases aligning to TRBD2. Per the germline V gene, CDR1 is LNHDA and CDR2 is SQIVND (reference sequence). V was pared by 3 bases and J by 6 bases, with 8 bases of the junction left unmatched. The length of the CDR3 is 15 residues. The chain's CDR3 is CASSIRDYLSNEQFF. The CDR3 coding sequence is TGTGCCAGTAGTATCCGGGACTACCTGAGCAATGAGCAGTTCTTC.

The V call is TRBV28, the J call TRBJ2-6, with D unresolved. The germline V gene has CDR1 MDHEN and CDR2 SYDVKM. Deletions cut 5 bases from V and 0 bases from J, with 5 bases between. This CDR3 has 14 amino acids. This CDR3 reads CASSPSSGANVLTF. The CDR3 nucleotides are TGTGCCAGCAGTCCTAGCTCTGGGGCCAACGTCCTGACTTTC.

The chain has TRBV5-8 and TRBJ1-5; 7 bases map to TRBD1. Germline trimming cut 4 bases from V and 5 bases from J; bases unmatched to any gene: 3. CDR1 and CDR2 from the germline V gene are SGHTS and YDEGEE. CDR3 length equals 13 residues. The CDR3 is CASSLGQDQPQHF. CDR3 DNA: TGTGCCAGCAGCCTTGGACAGGATCAGCCCCAGCATTTT. Using reference TRBV5-8 and TRBJ1-5 for the parts outside the CDR3, the full variable domain is EAGVTQSPTHLIKTRGQQATLRCSPISGHTSVYWYQQALGLGLQFLLWYDEGEERNRGNFPPRFSGRQFPNYSSELNVNALELEDSALYLCASSLGQDQPQHFGDGTRLSIL.

V gene TRBV25-1 combines with J gene TRBJ1-2; tentatively, D is TRBD1 (6 bases). Trimming took 6 bases from V and 8 from J, leaving 19 bases between them. The CDR3 length is 14 residues. The germline V gene encodes CDR1 MGHDK and CDR2 SYGVNS. As DNA, the CDR3 is TGTGCCAGCAGCAGGGGCCGCGACCTCGGCGGCTACACCTTC. Amino acid sequence: CASSRGRDLGGYTF.

The V gene is TRBV15, the J gene TRBJ1-3; D possibly corresponds to TRBD1 (6 bases). With 5 bases removed from V and 1 base from J, the gap between germline ends came to 12 bases. The germline CDR1 and CDR2 sequences are LNHNV and YYDKDF (reference sequence). The CDR3 contains 15 residues. The CDR3 coding sequence is TGTGCCACCAGCCTCGACAGGTTATCTGGAAACACCATATATTTT. As protein: CATSLDRLSGNTIYF.